This TCR beta chain came from a study of blood T cell repertoires in COVID-19. Study as a whole: T cells, B-cell-depleted T cells, or PBMCs supplied cDNA or gDNA.

Trimming took 4 bases from V and 2 from J; bases not matched to a gene: 4. The CDR3 consists of 14 residues. The V gene's germline CDR1 is SGHKS and CDR2 YYEKEE (reference sequence). Libraries were prepared by immunoSEQ multiplex PCR; TCRdb keeps only in-frame clonotypes and omits some of them. The sample records around 250,000 clones, roughly 84% being singletons. The receptor was isolated from a woman aged 50 to 65 who had been exposed to COVID-19. The sequencing input was PBMCs or T cells enriched from blood (not recorded which). The chain is built from TRBV5-5 and TRBJ2-7, with 9 bases aligning to TRBD1. The CDR3 loop reads CASSAGTGTYEQYF. In nucleotides, the CDR3 is TGTGCCAGCAGCGCCGGGACAGGGACCTACGAGCAGTACTTC. The full variable domain, completed using reference TRBV5-5 and TRBJ2-7, is DAGVTQSPTHLIKTRGQQVTLRCSPISGHKSVSWYQQVLGQGPQFIFQYYEKEERGRGNFPDRFSARQFPNYSSELNVNALLLGDSALYLCASSAGTGTYEQYFGPGTRLTVT.